The rows below give T cell receptor beta chains drawn from one sample of a study of T cells in Graves' hyperthyroidism and ophthalmopathy. TCRdb reprocessed the multiplex PCR reads via MiXCR and lists one record per CDR3 protein. The table includes approximately 380,000 distinct CDR3 sequences, about a fifth detected once. The sequenced material came from blood. The receptors shown here come from a man younger than 35 with Graves' ophthalmopathy. Both conserved end residues are part of each CDR3. The D gene is left open where the match is weak. Rows give clone size only sometimes, using once, few, many, or a class for an expanded clone.

d_call: .; j_call: TRBJ1-1; clone_size: few; v_call: TRBV19; cdr3_nt: TGTGCCAGTAGTATACGCGGGAACACTGAAGCTTTCTTT; cdr3_aa: CASSIRGNTEAFF
d_call: .; j_call: TRBJ2-7; clone_size: many; v_call: TRBV20-1; cdr3_nt: TGCAGTGCTAGAGGCCAACGGGTATCCTACGAGCAGTACTTC; cdr3_aa: CSARGQRVSYEQYF
d_call: TRBD2; j_call: TRBJ2-3; clone_size: .; v_call: TRBV20-1; cdr3_nt: TGCAGTGCTAGAGACTGGGCGGGGGGCACAGATACGCAGTATTTT; cdr3_aa: CSARDWAGGTDTQYF
d_call: .; j_call: TRBJ1-5; clone_size: .; v_call: TRBV20-1; cdr3_nt: TGCAGTGCTAGCCTCCCCCTCCGGGGGGGACAGCCCCAGCATTTT; cdr3_aa: CSASLPLRGGQPQHF
d_call: .; j_call: TRBJ1-2; clone_size: .; v_call: TRBV12-3/TRBV12-4; cdr3_nt: TGTGCCAGCAGCCCCTTTCAGGAGAACTATGGCTACACCTTC; cdr3_aa: CASSPFQENYGYTF
d_call: TRBD1; j_call: TRBJ1-2; clone_size: .; v_call: TRBV27; cdr3_nt: TGTGCCAGCAGTTACAGGGGGTATGATGGCTACACCTTC; cdr3_aa: CASSYRGYDGYTF
d_call: .; j_call: TRBJ2-5; clone_size: many; v_call: TRBV2; cdr3_nt: TGTGCCAGCAGTGGTACCAGGGGAAAGACCCAGTACTTC; cdr3_aa: CASSGTRGKTQYF
d_call: TRBD1; j_call: TRBJ2-6; clone_size: .; v_call: TRBV9; cdr3_nt: TGTGCCAGCAGCCCTAAAGGGGGCACTGGGGCCAACGTCCTGACTTTC; cdr3_aa: CASSPKGGTGANVLTF
d_call: TRBD2; j_call: TRBJ2-1; clone_size: few; v_call: TRBV24-1; cdr3_nt: TGTGCCACCGGGGAGCGGGGGGTAAACAATGAGCAGTTCTTC; cdr3_aa: CATGERGVNNEQFF
d_call: .; j_call: TRBJ2-3; clone_size: many; v_call: TRBV27; cdr3_nt: TGTGCCAGCAGTTTAGGGGGAGGACTCCCCACAGATACGCAGTATTTT; cdr3_aa: CASSLGGGLPTDTQYF
d_call: TRBD1; j_call: TRBJ1-1; clone_size: many; v_call: TRBV29-1; cdr3_nt: TGCAGCGCCAGGACAGGGAACTTTTACACTGAAGCTTTCTTT; cdr3_aa: CSARTGNFYTEAFF
d_call: .; j_call: TRBJ2-5; clone_size: few; v_call: TRBV19; cdr3_nt: TGTGCCAGTAGTATAGGACGGCAGCGAGCCCTACAAACCCAAGAGACCCAGTACTTC; cdr3_aa: CASSIGRQRALQTQETQYF
d_call: .; j_call: TRBJ1-5; clone_size: .; v_call: TRBV19; cdr3_nt: TGTGCCAGTAGTATCCGACAGATTTATAGCAATCAGCCCCAGCATTTT; cdr3_aa: CASSIRQIYSNQPQHF
d_call: TRBD1; j_call: TRBJ1-4; clone_size: few; v_call: TRBV10-3; cdr3_nt: TGTGCCATCAACCGACAGGGCCCGGGGGAAAAACTGTTTTTT; cdr3_aa: CAINRQGPGEKLFF
d_call: .; j_call: TRBJ1-5; clone_size: .; v_call: TRBV4-1; cdr3_nt: TGCGCCAGCAGCCAAATACTACGGGGCAATCAGCCCCAGCATTTT; cdr3_aa: CASSQILRGNQPQHF
d_call: .; j_call: TRBJ1-3; clone_size: few; v_call: TRBV12-3/TRBV12-4; cdr3_nt: TGTGCCAGCATCTTCTTGAGCTCTGGAAACACCATATATTTT; cdr3_aa: CASIFLSSGNTIYF
d_call: TRBD2; j_call: TRBJ2-5; clone_size: .; v_call: TRBV12-3/TRBV12-4; cdr3_nt: TGTGCCAGGCCTGTAGGCCGGGGACTAGCGGGGGGGCCGGAGACCCAGTACTTC; cdr3_aa: CARPVGRGLAGGPETQYF
d_call: .; j_call: TRBJ1-5; clone_size: few; v_call: TRBV18; cdr3_nt: TGTGCCAGCTCACCACGTCTGGGGTCCAATCAGCCCCAGCATTTT; cdr3_aa: CASSPRLGSNQPQHF
d_call: TRBD2; j_call: TRBJ2-3; clone_size: many; v_call: TRBV11-2; cdr3_nt: TGTGCCAGCAACCGACTAGCGGGGGGGTGGGGAGATACGCAGTATTTT; cdr3_aa: CASNRLAGGWGDTQYF
d_call: .; j_call: TRBJ1-2; clone_size: few; v_call: TRBV7-2; cdr3_nt: TGTGCCAGCAGCACCTCGGGGGTAGGGGGCTACACCTTC; cdr3_aa: CASSTSGVGGYTF
d_call: TRBD2; j_call: TRBJ2-7; clone_size: many; v_call: TRBV20-1; cdr3_nt: TGCAGTGCTAGAGTAGGCGGGGGGCTCACCTACGAGCAGTACTTC; cdr3_aa: CSARVGGGLTYEQYF
d_call: .; j_call: TRBJ1-3; clone_size: .; v_call: TRBV6-1; cdr3_nt: TGTGCCAGCAGTGAAGCGTTCCCGTCTGGAAACACCATATATTTT; cdr3_aa: CASSEAFPSGNTIYF
d_call: .; j_call: TRBJ1-2; clone_size: many; v_call: TRBV5-1; cdr3_nt: TGCGCCAGCAGCCGGTGGGACAAAGAAGTGGGGTTCGCTAACTATGGCTACACCTTC; cdr3_aa: CASSRWDKEVGFANYGYTF
d_call: TRBD1; j_call: TRBJ2-7; clone_size: few; v_call: TRBV7-2; cdr3_nt: TGTGCCAGCAGCCCGTGGACAGGGTCAGACGAGCAGTACTTC; cdr3_aa: CASSPWTGSDEQYF
d_call: .; j_call: TRBJ1-5; clone_size: .; v_call: TRBV10-2; cdr3_nt: TGCGCCAGCAGTGACCAGTATCAGCAGCCCCAGCATTTT; cdr3_aa: CASSDQYQQPQHF
d_call: TRBD1; j_call: TRBJ1-4; clone_size: many; v_call: TRBV6-1; cdr3_nt: TGTGCCAGCAGAAGGGACAGGGATGTTAATGAAAAACTGTTTTTT; cdr3_aa: CASRRDRDVNEKLFF
d_call: .; j_call: TRBJ1-5; clone_size: .; v_call: TRBV5-1; cdr3_nt: TGCGCCAGCAGCCTTGAGGAGGGGAGCAATCAGCCCCAGCATTTT; cdr3_aa: CASSLEEGSNQPQHF
d_call: TRBD1; j_call: TRBJ1-5; clone_size: .; v_call: TRBV28; cdr3_nt: TGTGCCAGCAGGGATGGGACAGGGGGGACCCAGCCCCAGCATTTT; cdr3_aa: CASRDGTGGTQPQHF
d_call: TRBD2; j_call: TRBJ2-3; clone_size: many; v_call: TRBV5-6; cdr3_nt: TGTGCCAGCAGCTTTAGCGGGGTTAGCACAGATACGCAGTATTTT; cdr3_aa: CASSFSGVSTDTQYF
d_call: TRBD1; j_call: TRBJ1-2; clone_size: .; v_call: TRBV12-3/TRBV12-4; cdr3_nt: TGTGCCAGCAGGCGACAGGGGGGAGCTGGCTACACCTTC; cdr3_aa: CASRRQGGAGYTF
d_call: TRBD1; j_call: TRBJ1-2; clone_size: many; v_call: TRBV9; cdr3_nt: TGTGCCAGCAGCGCTGGACAGGGGATCAACTATGGCTACACCTTC; cdr3_aa: CASSAGQGINYGYTF
d_call: .; j_call: TRBJ2-7; clone_size: few; v_call: TRBV5-4; cdr3_nt: TGTGCCAGCAGCTTGGCCCAAGGAGGCTACGAGCAGTACTTC; cdr3_aa: CASSLAQGGYEQYF
d_call: .; j_call: TRBJ1-5; clone_size: few; v_call: TRBV28; cdr3_nt: TGTGCCAGCAGTTTGTCAGGGCATAGCAATCAGCCCCAGCATTTT; cdr3_aa: CASSLSGHSNQPQHF
d_call: .; j_call: TRBJ1-2; clone_size: many; v_call: TRBV28; cdr3_nt: TGTGCCACAGCAACTTCAGGGATCGGTAGCTACACCTTC; cdr3_aa: CATATSGIGSYTF
d_call: .; j_call: TRBJ1-1; clone_size: few; v_call: TRBV7-9; cdr3_nt: TGTGCCAGCAGCTCCAGCCCAGAAGCTTTCTTT; cdr3_aa: CASSSSPEAFF
d_call: TRBD1; j_call: TRBJ1-2; clone_size: few; v_call: TRBV5-1; cdr3_nt: TGCGCCAGCAGCAACCTGGGACAGGGGGATGGCTACACCTTC; cdr3_aa: CASSNLGQGDGYTF
d_call: .; j_call: TRBJ2-3; clone_size: many; v_call: TRBV5-5; cdr3_nt: TGTGCCAGCAGCATCTGGGAGGGGGCCAGCACAGATACGCAGTATTTT; cdr3_aa: CASSIWEGASTDTQYF
d_call: TRBD2; j_call: TRBJ2-3; clone_size: .; v_call: TRBV9; cdr3_nt: TGTGCCAGCAGCGTACCGACTAGCGGGGTATCTTCAGATACGCAGTATTTT; cdr3_aa: CASSVPTSGVSSDTQYF
d_call: .; j_call: TRBJ1-1; clone_size: many; v_call: TRBV7-8; cdr3_nt: TGTGCCAGCAGCTTAGTCGGGAGGTTAGGGACTGAAGCTTTCTTT; cdr3_aa: CASSLVGRLGTEAFF
d_call: .; j_call: TRBJ1-3; clone_size: .; v_call: TRBV9; cdr3_nt: TGTGCCAGCAGCGTGTCCTTCTCTGGAAACACCATATATTTT; cdr3_aa: CASSVSFSGNTIYF
d_call: TRBD2; j_call: TRBJ2-1; clone_size: .; v_call: TRBV24-1; cdr3_nt: TGTGCCACCAGTGCAGCGGGAGAGCAGTTCTTC; cdr3_aa: CATSAAGEQFF
d_call: TRBD2; j_call: TRBJ2-1; clone_size: .; v_call: TRBV12-3/TRBV12-4; cdr3_nt: TGTGCCAGCAGTCACCGACTACCCGCTAGCGGGGGGCGGGGTGAGCAGTTCTTC; cdr3_aa: CASSHRLPASGGRGEQFF
d_call: TRBD1; j_call: TRBJ2-1; clone_size: few; v_call: TRBV6-1; cdr3_nt: TGTGCCAGCAGTCAGGGGGCGGGGGAGCAGTTCTTC; cdr3_aa: CASSQGAGEQFF
d_call: .; j_call: TRBJ1-5; clone_size: few; v_call: TRBV7-2; cdr3_nt: TGTGCCAGCAGCTGGGGGATTGATCAGCCCCAGCATTTT; cdr3_aa: CASSWGIDQPQHF
d_call: .; j_call: TRBJ2-7; clone_size: .; v_call: TRBV9; cdr3_nt: TGTGCCAGCAGCGTAGGGCAGGACACTAACTACGAGCAGTACTTC; cdr3_aa: CASSVGQDTNYEQYF
d_call: TRBD2; j_call: TRBJ2-3; clone_size: many; v_call: TRBV12-3/TRBV12-4; cdr3_nt: TGTGCCACTGGACTAGCGGGGGGACTCACAGATACGCAGTATTTT; cdr3_aa: CATGLAGGLTDTQYF
d_call: .; j_call: TRBJ1-1; clone_size: .; v_call: TRBV27; cdr3_nt: TGTGCCAGCAGTTATAGACGGGATTACATGAACACTGAAGCTTTCTTT; cdr3_aa: CASSYRRDYMNTEAFF
d_call: TRBD2; j_call: TRBJ2-5; clone_size: many; v_call: TRBV2; cdr3_nt: TGTGCCAGCAGACCCGGGACTAGCGGGGGTTTTGGGGTGGAGACCCAGTACTTC; cdr3_aa: CASRPGTSGGFGVETQYF
d_call: TRBD2; j_call: TRBJ2-7; clone_size: few; v_call: TRBV12-3/TRBV12-4; cdr3_nt: TGTGCCAGCATGACTAGCGGGAGCTACGAGCAGTACTTC; cdr3_aa: CASMTSGSYEQYF
d_call: .; j_call: TRBJ1-4; clone_size: .; v_call: TRBV20-1; cdr3_nt: TGCAGTGCTCTCGACAGTGGACAAAATGAAAAACTGTTTTTT; cdr3_aa: CSALDSGQNEKLFF
d_call: .; j_call: TRBJ1-1; clone_size: few; v_call: TRBV2; cdr3_nt: TGTGCCAGCAGCTATACAGGGGAAGCTTTCTTT; cdr3_aa: CASSYTGEAFF
d_call: .; j_call: TRBJ2-7; clone_size: few; v_call: TRBV4-1; cdr3_nt: TGCGCCAGCACCCGAGAGCCGGGACTGGGAACCTACGAGCAGTACTTC; cdr3_aa: CASTREPGLGTYEQYF
d_call: .; j_call: TRBJ2-7; clone_size: many; v_call: TRBV29-1; cdr3_nt: TGCAGCGTTCGCACAGGAGTAAGCTCCTACGAGCAGTACTTC; cdr3_aa: CSVRTGVSSYEQYF
d_call: .; j_call: TRBJ2-3; clone_size: many; v_call: TRBV20-1; cdr3_nt: TGCAGTGCTAGCGCTCTCCCGGCGGATACGCAGTATTTT; cdr3_aa: CSASALPADTQYF
d_call: TRBD1; j_call: TRBJ2-3; clone_size: few; v_call: TRBV10-3; cdr3_nt: TGTGCCATCAGTGAGGCAGGGGGCACTTTGAGCACAGATACGCAGTATTTT; cdr3_aa: CAISEAGGTLSTDTQYF
d_call: TRBD2; j_call: TRBJ2-5; clone_size: .; v_call: TRBV28; cdr3_nt: TGTGCCAGCAGTTTATTACGCATCGGCCAAGCGGGAGGGCCCCAAGAGACCCAGTACTTC; cdr3_aa: CASSLLRIGQAGGPQETQYF
d_call: .; j_call: TRBJ1-6; clone_size: many; v_call: TRBV6-1; cdr3_nt: TGTGCCAGCAGTGAAAATCCAGGCGCTAATTCACCCCTCCACTTT; cdr3_aa: CASSENPGANSPLHF
d_call: TRBD1; j_call: TRBJ1-2; clone_size: few; v_call: TRBV18; cdr3_nt: TGTGCCAGCTCACCACCGGGGACGGGACAGGGACTCTATGGCTACACCTTC; cdr3_aa: CASSPPGTGQGLYGYTF
d_call: TRBD2; j_call: TRBJ2-3; clone_size: .; v_call: TRBV6-1; cdr3_nt: TGTGCCAGCAGCTTGGGGGGGATTTCTAGCACAGATACGCAGTATTTT; cdr3_aa: CASSLGGISSTDTQYF
d_call: .; j_call: TRBJ2-2; clone_size: many; v_call: TRBV5-1; cdr3_nt: TGCGCCAGCAGCTATGGACAGACTTGGGGTACCGGGGAGCTGTTTTTT; cdr3_aa: CASSYGQTWGTGELFF